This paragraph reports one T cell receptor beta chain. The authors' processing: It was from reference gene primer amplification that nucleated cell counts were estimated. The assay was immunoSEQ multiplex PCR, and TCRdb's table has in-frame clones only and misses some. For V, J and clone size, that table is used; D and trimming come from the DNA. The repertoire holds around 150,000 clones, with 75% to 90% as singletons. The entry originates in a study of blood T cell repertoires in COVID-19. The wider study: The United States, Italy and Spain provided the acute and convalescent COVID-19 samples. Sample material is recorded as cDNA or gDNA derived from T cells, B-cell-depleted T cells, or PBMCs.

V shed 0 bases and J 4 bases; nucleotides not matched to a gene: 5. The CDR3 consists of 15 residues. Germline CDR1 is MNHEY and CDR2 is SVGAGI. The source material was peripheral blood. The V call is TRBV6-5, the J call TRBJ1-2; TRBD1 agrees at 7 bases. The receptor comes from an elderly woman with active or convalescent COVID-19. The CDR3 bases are TGTGCCAGCAGTTACTCGCCGGCAGGGGGCTATGGCTACACCTTC. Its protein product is CASSYSPAGGYGYTF.